Listed below are T cell receptor beta chains from one sample, sequenced in a study of T cell responses to AZD1222 COVID-19 vaccine. The protocol was immunoSEQ multiplex PCR, while the TCRdb copy is restricted to in-frame clones and leaves out a portion. In the table there are tens of thousands of clones, approximately 91% of which are singletons. The sequencing used peripheral blood, collected 28 days after the second AZD1222 dose. The source is an adult who received the AZD1222 COVID-19 vaccine. The CDR3 runs from the conserved cysteine through the conserved F or W.

v_call,j_call,cdr3_aa
TRBV5-8,TRBJ2-7,CASTQGAGLYEQYF
TRBV7-7,TRBJ2-2,CARPWELAWVGELFF
TRBV18,TRBJ1-5,CASSPPPGGSNQPQHF
TRBV19,TRBJ1-5,CASSKAGGDQPQHF
TRBV6-1,TRBJ1-6,CASRDTGEASPLHF
TRBV5-1,TRBJ2-3,CASSPTTGSDTQYF
TRBV15,TRBJ1-1,CATSSPGTGLNTEAFF
TRBV2,TRBJ1-1,CASSDQGLNTEAFF
TRBV14,TRBJ1-2,CASSQDRTGGLTNYGYTF
TRBV5-1,TRBJ2-7,CASSSSQGWSYEQYF